This T cell receptor (beta chain) comes out of a study of blood T cell repertoires in COVID-19. Study at large: Some COVID-19 samples were acute and others convalescent; all came from the United States, Italy and Spain. T cells, B-cell-depleted T cells, or PBMCs supplied cDNA or gDNA.

The germline CDR1 and CDR2 sequences are LGHDT and YNNKEL (reference sequence). Between the trimmed V and J ends, which lost 4 bases and 2 bases, there was a span of 8 bases. The CDR3 sequence is 13 residues long. TCRdb's table, derived via immunoSEQ multiplex PCR, lists solely in-frame clones and lacks some. The table lists about 260,000 clones, 88% of them singletons. The chain has TRBV3-1 (or the pseudogene TRBV3-2) and TRBJ1-1, with a possible D match to TRBD1 (6 bases). The sample consisted of peripheral blood. The receptor comes from a human donor in a cohort sampled during active COVID-19. The CDR3 is CASSRTVNTEAFF. CDR3 DNA sequence: TGTGCCAGCAGCCGGACAGTCAACACTGAAGCTTTCTTT.